This TCR beta chain was documented in a study of blood T cells in healthy people across ages. Study-level results: Investigators viewed diversity estimates from one million T cells as underestimates, the study reported.

CDR1 is KGHSH, CDR2 LQKENI, per germline. V dropped 1 base and J dropped 9 bases, with 10 bases sitting between them. The CDR3 contains 13 residues. Primed by a sample-barcoded 5' primer and a J-beta primer mix, a second PCR proceeded for about 7 to 11 cycles. TCRdb recomputed calls from the 5' RACE reads with MiXCR, one row per CDR3 protein. The sample holds just under 900,000 distinct CDR3 sequences, 29% seen once. The authors extracted at least 5 micrograms of total RNA per sample. A note on this clonotype: The antigen is unknown.

The receptor was derived from a woman older than 75 in good health. V gene TRBV18 combines with J gene TRBJ2-1, with D perhaps TRBD1 (6 bases). Sequences were obtained from blood. In nucleotides, the CDR3 is TGTGCCAGCTCACCACGGGACAACGGTGAGCAGTTCTTC. It specifies CASSPRDNGEQFF.